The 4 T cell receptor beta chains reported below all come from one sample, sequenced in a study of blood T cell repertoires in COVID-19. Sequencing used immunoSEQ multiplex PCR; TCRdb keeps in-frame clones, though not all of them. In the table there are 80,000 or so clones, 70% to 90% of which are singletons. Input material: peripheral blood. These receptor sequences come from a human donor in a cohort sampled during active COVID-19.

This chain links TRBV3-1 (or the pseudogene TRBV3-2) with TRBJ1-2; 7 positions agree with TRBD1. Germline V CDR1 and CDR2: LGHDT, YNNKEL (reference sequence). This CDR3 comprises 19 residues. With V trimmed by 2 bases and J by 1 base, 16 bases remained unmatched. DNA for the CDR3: TGTGCCAGCAGCCAATTGTCCTGGACGGGGACAGTAGGTAACTATGGCTACACCTTC. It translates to CASSQLSWTGTVGNYGYTF.

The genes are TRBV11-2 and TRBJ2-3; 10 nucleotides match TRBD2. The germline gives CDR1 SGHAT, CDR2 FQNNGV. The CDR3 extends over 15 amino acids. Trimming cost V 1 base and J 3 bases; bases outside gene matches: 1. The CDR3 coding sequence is TGTGCCAGCAGCTTAGGAGCGGGGGGGACAGATACGCAGTATTTT. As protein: CASSLGAGGTDTQYF.

Here the CDR3 reads CASSEARRYPNYGYTF. DNA of the CDR3: TGTGCCAGCAGTGAAGCGCGTCGATACCCTAACTATGGCTACACCTTC. The gene calls are TRBV6-1 and TRBJ1-2; no clear D gene. Trimming cost V 0 bases and J 0 bases, with 11 bases left between them. Per germline, CDR1 MNHNS and CDR2 SASEGT. CDR3 length: 16 residues.

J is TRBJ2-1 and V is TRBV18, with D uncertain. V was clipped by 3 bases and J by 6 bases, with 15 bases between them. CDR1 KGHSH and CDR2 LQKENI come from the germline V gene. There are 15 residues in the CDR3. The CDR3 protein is CASSPSQFGVNEQFF. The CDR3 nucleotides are TGTGCCAGCTCACCGTCCCAGTTCGGAGTCAATGAGCAGTTCTTC.